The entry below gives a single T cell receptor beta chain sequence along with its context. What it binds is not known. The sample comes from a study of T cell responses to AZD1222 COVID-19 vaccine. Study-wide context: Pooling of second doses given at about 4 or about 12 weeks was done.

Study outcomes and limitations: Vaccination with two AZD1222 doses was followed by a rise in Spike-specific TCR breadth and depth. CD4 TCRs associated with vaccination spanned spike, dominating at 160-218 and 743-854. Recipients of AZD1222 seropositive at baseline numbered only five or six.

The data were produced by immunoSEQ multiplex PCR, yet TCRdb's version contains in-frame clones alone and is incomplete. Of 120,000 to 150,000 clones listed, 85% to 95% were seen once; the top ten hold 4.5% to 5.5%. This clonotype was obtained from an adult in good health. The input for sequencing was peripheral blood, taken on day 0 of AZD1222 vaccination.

The CDR3 loop reads CSASSPSGPNEQFF. The CDR3 DNA reads as TGCAGTGCTAGTAGTCCTAGCGGTCCGAATGAGCAGTTCTTC. V gene TRBV20-1 combines with J gene TRBJ2-1; 7 bases match TRBD2. Losses at the gene ends were 3 bases for V and 7 bases for J; bases not matched to a gene: 9. Germline CDR1 reads DFQATT; CDR2 reads SNEGSKA (reference sequence). This CDR3 is 14 amino acids long.